The sample holds a few counts of the clone carrying this TCR beta chain. Its specificity is unknown. These data are taken from a study of cytomegalovirus exposure and HLA in healthy donors. As for the study in general: Roughly 80 million unique TCRs from HLA-typed donors made up an early data release.

Findings of the study overall: Published work reported that the classifier diagnosed cytomegalovirus status with high specificity and sensitivity.

60 Vbeta and 13 Jbeta primers were used in PCR. The assay was immunoSEQ multiplex PCR, and TCRdb's table has in-frame clones only and misses some. The sample consists of fewer than 140,000 clones, roughly 80% of them appearing once. The CDR3 has 15 residues. Germline trimming cut 1 base from V and 5 bases from J; bases unmatched to any gene: 7. Germline V CDR1 and CDR2: SGHAT, FQNNGV. Specimen: PBMCs. This clonotype originated in a man aged 60 to 75 in good health and CMV-seronegative. The chain couples TRBV11-2 to TRBJ2-5, with 7 bases aligning to TRBD1. The CDR3 sequence is CASSLGRGREETQYF. CDR3 sequence (DNA): TGTGCCAGCAGCTTAGGAAGGGGGCGCGAGGAGACCCAGTACTTC.